The rows below give T cell receptor beta chains drawn from one sample of a study of cytomegalovirus exposure and HLA in healthy donors. The assay was immunoSEQ multiplex PCR, and TCRdb's table has in-frame clones only and misses some. This table holds roughly 190,000 clones, 60% to 80% found once. The specimen sequenced was PBMCs. The receptors shown here come from a woman aged 25 to 39 in good health and CMV-seropositive. CDR3s include the opening cysteine and the closing phenylalanine or tryptophan. Each record gives: D gene, J gene, clone size, V gene, CDR3 protein, CDR3 DNA. D genes are given only for firm matches. A row's size may be missing; if present it is once, few, many or a size class.

D: .
J: TRBJ2-1
size: .
V: TRBV19
CDR3: CASSITEYNEQFF
DNA: TGTGCCAGTAGTATTACGGAGTACAATGAGCAGTTCTTC

D: .
J: TRBJ2-1
size: .
V: TRBV27
CDR3: CASSPGINEQFF
DNA: TGTGCCAGCAGCCCCGGGATCAATGAGCAGTTCTTC

D: .
J: TRBJ1-1
size: .
V: TRBV7-9
CDR3: CASSLDSSRTEAFF
DNA: TGTGCCAGCAGCTTGGACAGCTCTCGCACTGAAGCTTTCTTT

D: TRBD1
J: TRBJ1-2
size: few
V: TRBV27
CDR3: CASSPTGQGAVGYTF
DNA: TGTGCCAGCAGCCCAACGGGACAGGGGGCGGTTGGCTACACCTTC

D: .
J: TRBJ2-3
size: .
V: TRBV4-1
CDR3: CASSQGGRGPTTDTQYF
DNA: TGCGCCAGCAGCCAAGGAGGGCGGGGGCCAACCACAGATACGCAGTATTTT

D: .
J: TRBJ2-3
size: few
V: TRBV2
CDR3: CASMVAGADTQYF
DNA: TGTGCCAGCATGGTGGCAGGGGCAGATACGCAGTATTTT

D: TRBD2
J: TRBJ2-5
size: .
V: TRBV11-3
CDR3: CASSSRGESGETQYF
DNA: TGTGCCAGCAGCTCGCGGGGGGAAAGTGGAGAGACCCAGTACTTC

D: TRBD1
J: TRBJ2-3
size: .
V: TRBV5-1
CDR3: CASSLGGEQYF
DNA: TGCGCCAGCAGCTTAGGGGGCGAGCAGTATTTT

D: .
J: TRBJ2-5
size: .
V: TRBV19
CDR3: CASSIHSQETQYF
DNA: TGTGCCAGTAGTATACACTCCCAAGAGACCCAGTACTTC

D: TRBD1
J: TRBJ1-3
size: .
V: TRBV18
CDR3: CASSPLDRGGGNTIYF
DNA: TGTGCCAGCTCGCCCCTGGACAGGGGTGGTGGAAACACCATATATTTT

D: .
J: TRBJ2-7
size: .
V: TRBV5-1
CDR3: CASSWENPSYEQYF
DNA: TGCGCCAGCAGCTGGGAGAATCCCTCCTACGAGCAGTACTTC

D: TRBD1
J: TRBJ2-7
size: .
V: TRBV2
CDR3: CASSGSGQSTRKSPYEQYF
DNA: TGTGCCAGCAGTGGATCGGGACAGAGCACCAGAAAGTCTCCCTACGAGCAGTACTTC

D: TRBD2
J: TRBJ2-1
size: .
V: TRBV7-9
CDR3: CASSLLAGGTYNEQFF
DNA: TGTGCCAGCAGCCTACTAGCGGGAGGCACGTACAATGAGCAGTTCTTC

D: .
J: TRBJ1-1
size: .
V: TRBV7-9
CDR3: CASSLTKNTEAFF
DNA: TGTGCCAGCAGCTTAACAAAAAACACTGAAGCTTTCTTT

D: TRBD1
J: TRBJ2-5
size: .
V: TRBV19
CDR3: CASSGRDRSETQYF
DNA: TGTGCCAGTAGTGGTCGGGACAGAAGCGAGACCCAGTACTTC

D: .
J: TRBJ1-1
size: .
V: TRBV28
CDR3: CASSLVGGGTEAFF
DNA: TGTGCCAGCAGTTTGGTGGGGGGTGGCACTGAAGCTTTCTTT

D: TRBD2
J: TRBJ2-1
size: .
V: TRBV2
CDR3: CASSEARGYNEQFF
DNA: TGTGCCAGCAGTGAAGCGCGGGGGTACAATGAGCAGTTCTTC

D: TRBD1
J: TRBJ2-1
size: .
V: TRBV28
CDR3: CASSWDRDNEQFF
DNA: TGTGCCAGCAGTTGGGACAGGGACAATGAGCAGTTCTTC

D: .
J: TRBJ1-1
size: .
V: TRBV10-3
CDR3: CAISEGQLMNTEAFF
DNA: TGTGCCATCAGTGAGGGGCAGCTCATGAACACTGAAGCTTTCTTT

D: .
J: TRBJ2-7
size: .
V: TRBV7-2
CDR3: CASSPDRWREQYF
DNA: TGTGCCAGCAGCCCCGACAGGTGGAGAGAGCAGTACTTC